This T cell receptor (beta chain) derives from a study of cytomegalovirus exposure and HLA in healthy donors. Overall study findings and caveats: According to a later analysis, TCR clusters from the first cohort tended to co-occur in the 90 to 150 validation repertoires. In vitro data verified a few CMV-associated chains as specific for CMV antigens.

In germline, CDR1 is MNHNS, CDR2 SASEGT. The CDR3 is 15 amino acids. Trimming took off 3 bases at V and 4 bases at J, with 10 bases between the two ends. To note about this clone: Its specificity is unknown.

Repertoires were generated with immunoSEQ multiplex PCR, while TCRdb's copy carries only in-frame clones and drops some. The sample has about 220,000 clones, approximately 86% seen once. The V and J genes are TRBV6-1 and TRBJ2-6; D unclear. Material: PBMCs. The TCR originated in a woman in her late teens or twenties in good health and CMV-seronegative. The CDR3 DNA is TGTGCCAGCAGTGATCCCGTCGGGGGGGCCAACGTCCTGACTTTC. Its translation is CASSDPVGGANVLTF.